The source of this TCR beta chain is a study of CD8 T cells in Susac syndrome. An amount of RNA that ranged from roughly 0.5 to 1 ug was reverse transcribed with random hexamers. TCRdb reprocessed the immunoSEQ multiplex PCR reads with MiXCR, giving one entry per CDR3 protein. The sample yields over 95,000 distinct CDR3 sequences, around 90% seen once. Germline assignment: CDR1 MNHNS and CDR2 SASEGT. V dropped 6 bases and J dropped 5 bases, with 10 bases sitting between them. CDR3 length: 12 amino acids. The rearrangement links TRBV6-1 to TRBJ2-5; D is ambiguous. Sequencing input: CD4+ T cells from PBMCs. The origin of this receptor is a human donor in good health. The CDR3 sequence is CASSTPSETQYF. The CDR3 DNA follows: TGTGCCAGCAGCACCCCGTCGGAGACCCAGTACTTC.